Here is one T cell receptor (beta chain) with its context. Its antigen remains unknown. This entry belongs to a study of cytomegalovirus exposure and HLA in healthy donors. General study results and limits: The CMV antigen specificity of a few CMV-associated chains was confirmed through in vitro analysis. The TCR clusters that emerged in the first cohort tended, a later analysis found, to co-occur in the 110 or so validation repertoires.

Trimming removed 5 bases from V and 7 bases from J, with 18 bases in between. The germline V gene encodes CDR1 GTSNPN and CDR2 SVGIG (reference sequence). The CDR3 sequence is 14 residues long. Generated by immunoSEQ multiplex PCR, the TCRdb table keeps only in-frame clones and is missing some. Counted here are roughly 120,000 clones, more than 70% occurring once; the ten biggest clones make up roughly 2.1%. The TCR was taken from a woman in her late teens or twenties in good health and CMV-seronegative. The rearrangement uses TRBV30 and TRBJ2-1, with a possible D match to TRBD1 (6 bases). Sequenced material: PBMCs. The CDR3 sequence: CAWDTTLQGNEQFF. In nucleotides, the CDR3 is TGTGCCTGGGACACTACCTTACAGGGAAATGAGCAGTTCTTC.